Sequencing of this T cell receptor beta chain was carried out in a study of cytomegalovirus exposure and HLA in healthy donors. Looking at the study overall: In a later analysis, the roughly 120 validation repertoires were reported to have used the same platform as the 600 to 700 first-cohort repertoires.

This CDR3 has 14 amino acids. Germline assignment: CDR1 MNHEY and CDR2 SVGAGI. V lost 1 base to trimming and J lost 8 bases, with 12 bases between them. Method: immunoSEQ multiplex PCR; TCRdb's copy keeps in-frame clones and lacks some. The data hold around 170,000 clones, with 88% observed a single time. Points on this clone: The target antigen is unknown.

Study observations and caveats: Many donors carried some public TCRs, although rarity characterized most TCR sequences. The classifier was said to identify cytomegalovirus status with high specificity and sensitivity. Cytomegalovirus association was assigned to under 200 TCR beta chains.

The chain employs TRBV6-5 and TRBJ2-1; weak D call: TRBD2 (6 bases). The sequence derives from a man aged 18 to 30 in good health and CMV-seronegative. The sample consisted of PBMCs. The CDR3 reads CASSYLRGWDEQFF. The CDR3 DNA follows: TGTGCCAGCAGTTACTTACGGGGGTGGGATGAGCAGTTCTTC.